This T cell receptor (beta chain) was retrieved from a study of T cells in Graves' hyperthyroidism and ophthalmopathy. This CDR3 spans 16 amino acids. The V and J ends lost 2 bases and 4 bases, in that order; junction bases with no gene match: 8. The germline CDR1 and CDR2 sequences are MGHRA and YSYEKL. It was RNA transcripts that yielded the amplified TCR beta CDR3 regions. HTBI primers were the set used in a first-round RT-PCR of the TCR CDR3. TCRdb independently ran MiXCR on the multiplex PCR reads; one entry per CDR3 protein. The sample holds about 320,000 distinct CDR3 sequences, over 15% seen once. This clonotype has only a few counts. For the diagnoses, clinical symptoms, serum thyroxine and TRAb, thyroid ultrasound and orbital computed tomography were used. Cells are PBMCs isolated from about 10 ml of fresh blood.

The chain employs TRBV4-1 and TRBJ1-5, with TRBD1 matching 7 bases. The sample was blood. The sequence came from a man aged 25-45 years with Graves' hyperthyroidism. The CDR3 spells CASSQTMTGPNQPQHF. DNA for the CDR3: TGCGCCAGCAGCCAAACAATGACAGGGCCGAATCAGCCCCAGCATTTT.